Sequencing of this T cell receptor beta chain was carried out in a study of immune evolution from preneoplasia to lung adenocarcinoma. Trimming left V 5 bases short and J 12 bases short, with 17 bases between. This CDR3 spans 13 amino acids. From germline, CDR1 is SGHVS and CDR2 FNYEAQ. Assay: immunoSEQ multiplex PCR; the TCRdb copy retains only in-frame clones and omits some. This sample has approximately 4,200 clones, with about four fifths found just once. Patient tissue came from resections in Japan or China, 2014–2017. This chain uses TRBV7-6 with TRBJ2-1; D gene uncertain. Material for sequencing was FFPE adjacent normal lung tissue. This clonotype was sampled from a person aged 65-85 years with lung adenocarcinoma. The CDR3 reads CASSPAGDSSQFF. Written as DNA, the CDR3 is TGTGCCAGCAGCCCGGCAGGAGATTCCTCGCAGTTCTTC.